This passage covers 8 T cell receptor beta chains from one sample sequenced in a study of T cell repertoires in cytomegalovirus infection (dated by TCRdb to about 2019). The reads were generated on an Illumina HiSeq 1500. TCRdb trimmed the raw reads at Q25, called clones with MiXCR and kept productive beta chains. Identical CDR3 protein sequences are pooled into one entry, listed with their most common genes and DNA. For this sample the table gives some 130,000 distinct CDR3 sequences, of which approximately 9.2% were detected only once. Of the sample, over 9.5% is held by the ten largest clones. Sequencing was performed on PBMCs. The source is a human donor in good health (CMV status not recorded). Some clones in this sample may be carry-over from other donors' samples.

The table lists this clonotype with many counts. The V call is TRBV20-1, the J call TRBJ2-3, with TRBD2 identical over 9 bases. V lost 2 bases and J lost 2; bases outside the gene matches: 5. The CDR3 length is 15 residues. Germline V gene lookup returns CDR1 DFQATT and CDR2 SNEGSKA (reference sequence). As DNA, the CDR3 is TGCAGTGCTAGACCTAGCGGGGTCCCCACAGATACGCAGTATTTT. Protein: CSARPSGVPTDTQYF.

On this clonotype itself: A much larger clone differs from this one at a single base, so this may be a read error. The chain employs TRBV19 and TRBJ2-5; 10 bases match TRBD1. After removal of 10 bases from V and 6 bases from J, the junction contained 8 bases not matched to a gene. Germline loops: CDR1 LNHDA, CDR2 SQIVND (reference sequence). This CDR3 contains 13 residues. This chain's CDR3 is CATRGQGGKTQYF. The CDR3 region has the DNA TGTGCCACCCGTGGACAGGGGGGAAAGACCCAGTACTTC.

This clonotype was found many times. The chain links TRBV4-2 to TRBJ2-1; maybe TRBD1 (5 bases). The germline V and J ends were trimmed by 4 bases and 8 bases, with 12 bases remaining between them. The germline V gene has CDR1 LGHNA and CDR2 YNFKEQ. CDR3 length: 13 residues. For the CDR3, the DNA is TGTGCCAGCAGCCTACCTCAGGGTGATGAGCAGTTCTTC. This codes for CASSLPQGDEQFF.

This clonotype was detected a few times. The V call is TRBV28, the J call TRBJ1-6; 10 bases are a match to TRBD1. With V trimmed by 8 bases and J by 2 bases, 12 bases remained unmatched. CDR3 size: 18 residues. The germline V gene encodes CDR1 MDHEN and CDR2 SYDVKM. The CDR3 sequence is CASVDRGQPSTYNSPLHF. Here the CDR3 DNA reads TGTGCCAGCGTAGACAGGGGGCAGCCGTCCACCTATAATTCACCCCTCCACTTT.

This clonotype turned up a few times. The V and J genes are TRBV20-1 and TRBJ2-5; no firm D call. The CDR3 contains 12 residues. Deletions cut 6 bases from V and 1 base from J, with 9 bases between. From germline, CDR1 is DFQATT and CDR2 SNEGSKA (reference sequence). The CDR3 DNA reads TGCAGTGCCGCAAAGGGCCAAGAGACCCAGTACTTC. Translated, it gives CSAAKGQETQYF.

In its sample, this clonotype was seen a few times. The chain couples TRBV7-9 to TRBJ1-1, with 8 bases lining up with TRBD1. V lost 5 bases, J lost 4 bases, and 6 bases stayed unmatched. CDR1 is SEHNR and CDR2 is FQNEAQ in the germline V gene (reference sequence). The CDR3 consists of 14 residues. CDR3 nucleotides: TGTGCCAGCAGCGCAGGGGGCGCGGTCACTGAAGCTTTCTTT. As protein: CASSAGGAVTEAFF. The full variable domain, its missing parts supplied by reference TRBV7-9 and TRBJ1-1, is DTGVSQNPRHKITKRGQNVTFRCDPISEHNRLYWYRQTLGQGPEFLTYFQNEAQLEKSRLLSDRFSAERPKGSFSTLEIQRTEQGDSAMYLCASSAGGAVTEAFFGQGTRLTVV.

The sample holds a few counts of this clonotype. For the CDR3, the DNA is TGCAGCTCCCGTAACGTACAAGAGACCCAGTACTTC. Protein product: CSSRNVQETQYF. This chain connects TRBV29-1 to TRBJ2-5; D call uncertain. CDR1 and CDR2 (germline): SQVTM, ANQGSEA. CDR3 length equals 12 residues. V dropped 8 bases and J dropped 2 bases, with 12 bases sitting between them.

This clonotype was detected ten times or more. The chain uses TRBV5-5 and TRBJ2-1, with 8 bases identical to TRBD2. The CDR3 contains 17 residues. Per germline, CDR1 SGHKS and CDR2 YYEKEE (reference sequence). Germline trimming cut 0 bases from V and 9 bases from J; bases unmatched to any gene: 14. CDR3 nucleotide sequence: TGTGCCAGCAGCTTGGAGGAACGGGGGGGCCTTTTCGGTGAGCAGTTCTTC. Its translation: CASSLEERGGLFGEQFF.